A single TCR beta chain is shown here with its context. The record originates from a study of PD-L1 blockade in urothelial cancer. Study as a whole: Atezolizumab (1,200 mg intravenously every 3 weeks) began at some point between 2014 and 2016 for patients.

The table came from immunoSEQ multiplex PCR; TCRdb's copy has only in-frame clones and leaves some out. The data contain around 66,000 clones, approximately 80% of them singletons. Time point meaning: pretreatment peripheral blood. Enrolled patients showed locally advanced or metastatic urothelial carcinoma. Trimming shortened V by 3 bases and J by 0 bases, and 15 bases separated the two germline ends. Germline V gene data show CDR1 as SGHTA and CDR2 as FQGNSA. The CDR3 has 16 residues. The chain carries TRBV7-2 and TRBJ2-7, with D maybe TRBD1 (7 bases). The sequences come from PBMCs, collected around atezolizumab (anti-PD-L1) treatment. The sequence was collected from a man aged 65 to 85 with urothelial cancer. CDR3 coding DNA: TGTGCCAGCAGCTTCCCCAGGGGGGCAGTCTCCTACGAGCAGTACTTC. Encoded protein: CASSFPRGAVSYEQYF.